This TCR beta chain was found in a study of T cells in Graves' hyperthyroidism and ophthalmopathy. Used for diagnoses were clinical symptoms, serum thyroxine and TRAb, thyroid ultrasound and orbital computed tomography. RNA transcripts gave rise to amplified TCR beta CDR3 regions. Researchers ran a first-round RT-PCR on the TCR CDR3 using the HTBI primer set. TCRdb reanalysed the multiplex PCR reads using MiXCR and keeps one entry per CDR3 protein. This table has about 680,000 distinct CDR3 sequences, under 45% appearing once. The CDR3 extends over 16 amino acids. CDR1 is LNHDA, CDR2 SQIVND, per germline (reference sequence). The trim removed 8 bases at V and 5 bases at J, leaving 14 bases unmatched. Comments on this clonotype: The target antigen is unknown.

General study points: Most thyroid clonotypes with frequency above 0.001 were detected in blood.

This TCR was sampled from a woman aged 40-49 years with Graves' hyperthyroidism. The sample comprised blood. The chain employs TRBV19 and TRBJ1-5, with TRBD1 matching 8 bases. The CDR3 sequence: CASYSLQGADDQPQHF. The CDR3 DNA reads as TGTGCCAGTTACTCGTTGCAGGGGGCAGATGATCAGCCCCAGCATTTT.